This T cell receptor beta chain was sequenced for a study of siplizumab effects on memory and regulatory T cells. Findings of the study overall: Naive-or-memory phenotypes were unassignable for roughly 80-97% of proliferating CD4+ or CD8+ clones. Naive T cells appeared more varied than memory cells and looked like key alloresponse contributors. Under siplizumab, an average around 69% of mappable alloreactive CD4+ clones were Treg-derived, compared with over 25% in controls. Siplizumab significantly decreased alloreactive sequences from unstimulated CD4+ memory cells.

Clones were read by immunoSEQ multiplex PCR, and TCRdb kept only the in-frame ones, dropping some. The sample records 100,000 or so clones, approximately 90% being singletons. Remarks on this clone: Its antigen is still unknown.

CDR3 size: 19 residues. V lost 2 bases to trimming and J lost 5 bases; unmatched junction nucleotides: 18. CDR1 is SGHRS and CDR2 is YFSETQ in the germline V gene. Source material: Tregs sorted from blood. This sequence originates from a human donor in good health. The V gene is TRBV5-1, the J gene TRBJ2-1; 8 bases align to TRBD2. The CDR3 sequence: CASSFRSSGLLPGNNEQFF. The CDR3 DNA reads TGCGCCAGCAGCTTCAGGTCTAGCGGGCTACTACCGGGCAACAATGAGCAGTTCTTC.